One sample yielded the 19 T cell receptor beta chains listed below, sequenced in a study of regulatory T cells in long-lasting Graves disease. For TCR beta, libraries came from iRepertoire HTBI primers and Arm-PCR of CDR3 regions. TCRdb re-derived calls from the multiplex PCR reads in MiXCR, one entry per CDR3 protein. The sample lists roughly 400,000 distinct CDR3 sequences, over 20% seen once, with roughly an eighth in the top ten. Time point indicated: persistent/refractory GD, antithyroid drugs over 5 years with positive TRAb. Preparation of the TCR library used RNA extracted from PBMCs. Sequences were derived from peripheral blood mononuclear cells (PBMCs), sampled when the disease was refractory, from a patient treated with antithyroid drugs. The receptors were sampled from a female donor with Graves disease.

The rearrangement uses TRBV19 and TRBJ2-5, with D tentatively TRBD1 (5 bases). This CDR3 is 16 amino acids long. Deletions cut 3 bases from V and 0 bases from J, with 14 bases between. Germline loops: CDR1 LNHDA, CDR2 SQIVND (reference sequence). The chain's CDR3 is CASSMLGRGNQETQYF. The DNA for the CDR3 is TGTGCCAGTAGTATGTTGGGGCGCGGAAACCAAGAGACCCAGTACTTC.

The CDR3 DNA is TGTGCCAGCCCCCCTTTCCCGGGGGCTGAAGCTTTCTTT. Its translation is CASPPFPGAEAFF. The chain couples TRBV6-2 or TRBV6-3 to TRBJ1-1; the D gene is possibly TRBD1 (5 bases). The length of the CDR3 is 13 residues. CDR1 is MNHEY and CDR2 is SVGEGT in the germline V gene. V was cut by 8 bases and J by 6 bases, with 16 bases left in between.

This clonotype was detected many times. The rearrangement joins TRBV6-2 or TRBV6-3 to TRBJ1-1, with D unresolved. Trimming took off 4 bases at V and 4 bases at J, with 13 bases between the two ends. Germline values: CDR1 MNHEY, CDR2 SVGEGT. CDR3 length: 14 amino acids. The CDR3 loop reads CASSSYKGGTEAFF. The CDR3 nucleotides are TGTGCCAGCAGTTCCTACAAGGGCGGCACTGAAGCTTTCTTT.

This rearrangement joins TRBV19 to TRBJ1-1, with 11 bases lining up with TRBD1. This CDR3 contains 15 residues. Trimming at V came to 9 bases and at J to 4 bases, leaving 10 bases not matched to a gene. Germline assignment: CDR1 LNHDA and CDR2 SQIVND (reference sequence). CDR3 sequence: CASTGQGAPLTEAFF. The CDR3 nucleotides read TGTGCCAGCACAGGACAGGGGGCGCCTCTCACTGAAGCTTTCTTT.

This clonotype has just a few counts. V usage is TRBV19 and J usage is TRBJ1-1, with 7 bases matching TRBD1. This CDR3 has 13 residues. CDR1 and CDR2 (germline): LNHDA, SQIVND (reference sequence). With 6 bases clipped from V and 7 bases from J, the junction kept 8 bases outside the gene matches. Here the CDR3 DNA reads TGTGCCAGTAGCCTAAAGCAGGGGGTTGAAGCTTTCTTT. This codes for CASSLKQGVEAFF.

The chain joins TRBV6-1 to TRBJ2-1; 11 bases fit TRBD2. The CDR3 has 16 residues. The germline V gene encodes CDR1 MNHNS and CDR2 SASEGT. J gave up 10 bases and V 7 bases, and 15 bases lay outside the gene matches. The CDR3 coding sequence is TGTGCCAGCATGACTCTCTCTACCGGGACTAGCGGAGAGCAGTTCTTC. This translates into CASMTLSTGTSGEQFF.

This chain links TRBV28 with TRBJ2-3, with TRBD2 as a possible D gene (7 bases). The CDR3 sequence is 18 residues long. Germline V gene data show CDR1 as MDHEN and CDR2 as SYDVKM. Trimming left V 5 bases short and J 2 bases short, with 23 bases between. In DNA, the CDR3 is TGTGCCAGCAGTCCACCCTTGGGGGGGGCAGTGTCCACAGATACGCAGTATTTT. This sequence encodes CASSPPLGGAVSTDTQYF. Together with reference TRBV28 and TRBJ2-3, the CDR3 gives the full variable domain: DVKVTQSSRYLVKRTGEKVFLECVQDMDHENMFWYRQDPGLGLRLIYFSYDVKMKEKGDIPEGYSVSREKKERFSLILESASTNQTSMYLCASSPPLGGAVSTDTQYFGPGTRLTVL.

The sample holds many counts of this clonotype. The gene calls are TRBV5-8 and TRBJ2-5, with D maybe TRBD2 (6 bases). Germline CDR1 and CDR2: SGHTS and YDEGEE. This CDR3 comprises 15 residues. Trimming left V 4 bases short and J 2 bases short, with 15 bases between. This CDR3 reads CASSGARDLQETQYF. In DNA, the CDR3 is TGTGCCAGCAGCGGGGCACGGGACTTACAAGAGACCCAGTACTTC.

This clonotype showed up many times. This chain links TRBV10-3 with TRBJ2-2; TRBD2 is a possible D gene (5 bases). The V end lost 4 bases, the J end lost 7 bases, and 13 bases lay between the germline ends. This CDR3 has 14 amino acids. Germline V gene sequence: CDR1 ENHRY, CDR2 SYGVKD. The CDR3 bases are TGTGCCATCAGTGGTGAGGGCGGTGGCGGGGAGCTGTTTTTT. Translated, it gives CAISGEGGGGELFF.

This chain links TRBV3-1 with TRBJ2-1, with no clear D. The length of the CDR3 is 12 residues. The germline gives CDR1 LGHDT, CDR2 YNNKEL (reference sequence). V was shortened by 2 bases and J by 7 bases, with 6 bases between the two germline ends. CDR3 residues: CASSQLANEQFF. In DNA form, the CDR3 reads TGTGCCAGCAGCCAATTAGCTAATGAGCAGTTCTTC.

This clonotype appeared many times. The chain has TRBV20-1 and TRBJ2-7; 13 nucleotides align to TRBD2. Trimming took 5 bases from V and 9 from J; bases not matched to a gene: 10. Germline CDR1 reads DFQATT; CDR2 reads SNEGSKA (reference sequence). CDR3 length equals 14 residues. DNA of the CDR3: TGCAGTGCTGACACCGGACTAGCGGGAGCCGGGCAGTACTTC. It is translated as CSADTGLAGAGQYF.

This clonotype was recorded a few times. The CDR3 protein is CASSDRGMGNQPQHF. In DNA form, the CDR3 reads TGTGCCAGCAGTGACAGGGGAATGGGCAATCAGCCCCAGCATTTT. The V and J genes are TRBV6-1 and TRBJ1-5, with D maybe TRBD1 (6 bases). CDR3 length: 15 amino acids. CDR1 is MNHNS, CDR2 SASEGT, per germline. The V gene lost 3 bases and the J gene lost 2 bases, with 11 bases spanning the gap.

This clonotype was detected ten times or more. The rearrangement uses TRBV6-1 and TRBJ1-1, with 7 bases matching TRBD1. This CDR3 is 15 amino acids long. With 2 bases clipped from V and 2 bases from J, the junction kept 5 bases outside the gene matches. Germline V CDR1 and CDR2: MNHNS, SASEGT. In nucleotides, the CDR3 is TGTGCCAGCAGTGAAATTAGGGGGCTTAACACTGAAGCTTTCTTT. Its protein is CASSEIRGLNTEAFF.

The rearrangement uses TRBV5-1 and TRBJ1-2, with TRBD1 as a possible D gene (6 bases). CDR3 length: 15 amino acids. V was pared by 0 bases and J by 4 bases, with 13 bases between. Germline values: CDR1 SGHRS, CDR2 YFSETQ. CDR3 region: CASSLAPDSPYGYTF. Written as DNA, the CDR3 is TGCGCCAGCAGCTTGGCCCCGGACAGCCCCTATGGCTACACCTTC.

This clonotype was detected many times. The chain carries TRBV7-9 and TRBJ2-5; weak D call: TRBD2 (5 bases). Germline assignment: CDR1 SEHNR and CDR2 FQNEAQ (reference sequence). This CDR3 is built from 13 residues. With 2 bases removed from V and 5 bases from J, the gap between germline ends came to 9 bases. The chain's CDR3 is CASSLLTGETQYF. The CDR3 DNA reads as TGTGCCAGCAGCTTACTAACGGGGGAGACCCAGTACTTC.

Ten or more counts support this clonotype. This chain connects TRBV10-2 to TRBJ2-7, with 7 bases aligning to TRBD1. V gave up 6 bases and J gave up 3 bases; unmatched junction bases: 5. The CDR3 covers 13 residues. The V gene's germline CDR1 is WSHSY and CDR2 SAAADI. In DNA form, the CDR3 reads TGCGCCAGCAGGGCAGGGGGTATCTACGAGCAGTACTTC. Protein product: CASRAGGIYEQYF.

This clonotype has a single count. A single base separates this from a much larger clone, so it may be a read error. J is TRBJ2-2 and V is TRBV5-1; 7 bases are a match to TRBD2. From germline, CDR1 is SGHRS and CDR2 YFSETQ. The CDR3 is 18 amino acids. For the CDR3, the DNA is TGCGCCAGCAGCTTGGTCCCGGGGGGATTCGGAACGGCCGGGGAGCTGCTTTTT. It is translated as CASSLVPGGFGTAGELLF.

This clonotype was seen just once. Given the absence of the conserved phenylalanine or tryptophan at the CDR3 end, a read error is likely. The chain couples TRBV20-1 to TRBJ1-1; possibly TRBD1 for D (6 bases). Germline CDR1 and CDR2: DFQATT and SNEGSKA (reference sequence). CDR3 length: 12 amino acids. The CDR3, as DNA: TGCAGTGCGAGGATTAGGGACACTAAAGCTTTCCTT. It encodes CSARIRDTKAFL.

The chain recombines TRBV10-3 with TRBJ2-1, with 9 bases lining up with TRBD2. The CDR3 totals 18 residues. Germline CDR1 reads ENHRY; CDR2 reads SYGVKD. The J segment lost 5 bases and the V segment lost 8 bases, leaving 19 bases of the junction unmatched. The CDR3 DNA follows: TGTGCCATCCCCGCGGGGACTAGCTCCAGTCGGGGAAACAATGAGCAGTTCTTC. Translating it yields CAIPAGTSSSRGNNEQFF.